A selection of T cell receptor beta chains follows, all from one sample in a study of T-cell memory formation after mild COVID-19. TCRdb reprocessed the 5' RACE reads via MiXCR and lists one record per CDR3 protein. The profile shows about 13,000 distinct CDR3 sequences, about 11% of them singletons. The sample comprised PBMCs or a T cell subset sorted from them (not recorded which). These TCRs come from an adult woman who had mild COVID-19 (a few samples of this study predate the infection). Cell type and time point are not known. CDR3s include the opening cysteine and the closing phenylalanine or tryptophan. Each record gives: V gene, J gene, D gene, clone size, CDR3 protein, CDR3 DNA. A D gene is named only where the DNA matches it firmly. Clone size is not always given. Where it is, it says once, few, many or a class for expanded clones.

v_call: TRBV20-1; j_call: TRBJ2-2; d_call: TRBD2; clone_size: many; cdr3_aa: CSARDFLAGGPTGELFF; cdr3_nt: TGCAGTGCTAGAGATTTCCTAGCGGGAGGGCCAACCGGGGAGCTGTTTTTT
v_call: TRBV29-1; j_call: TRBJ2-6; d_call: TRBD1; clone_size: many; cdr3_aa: CSVVDRAFSGANVLTF; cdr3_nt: TGCAGCGTAGTCGACAGGGCGTTCTCTGGGGCCAACGTCCTGACTTTC
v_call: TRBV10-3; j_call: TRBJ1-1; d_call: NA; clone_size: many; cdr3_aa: CATQSPVPGTEAFF; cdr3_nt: TGTGCCACCCAATCTCCCGTCCCCGGCACTGAAGCTTTCTTT
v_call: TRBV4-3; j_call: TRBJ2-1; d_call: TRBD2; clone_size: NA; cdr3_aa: CASSQPSGGVNEQFF; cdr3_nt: TGCGCCAGCAGCCAGCCCAGCGGGGGGGTCAATGAGCAGTTCTTC
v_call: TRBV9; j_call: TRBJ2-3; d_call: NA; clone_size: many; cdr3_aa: CASSVAEGDSTDTQYF; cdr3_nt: TGTGCCAGCAGCGTAGCTGAGGGCGACAGCACAGATACGCAGTATTTT
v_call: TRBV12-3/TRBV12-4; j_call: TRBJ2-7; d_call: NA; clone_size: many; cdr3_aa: CASSLTGEVSYEQYF; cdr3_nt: TGTGCCAGCAGTTTAACAGGGGAGGTCTCCTACGAGCAGTACTTC
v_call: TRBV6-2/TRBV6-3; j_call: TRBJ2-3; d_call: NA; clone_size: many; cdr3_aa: CASSHVRLADTQYF; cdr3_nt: TGTGCCAGCAGCCACGTACGACTAGCAGATACGCAGTATTTT
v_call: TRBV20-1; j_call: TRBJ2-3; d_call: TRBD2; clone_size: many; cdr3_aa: CSVEPLLAGGPKTQYF; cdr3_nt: TGCAGTGTCGAGCCCCTACTAGCGGGGGGGCCGAAGACGCAGTATTTT
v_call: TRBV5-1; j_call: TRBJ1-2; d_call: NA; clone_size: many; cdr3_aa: CASSSPGEGLYGYTF; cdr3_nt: TGCGCCAGCAGCTCCCCCGGGGAGGGGCTCTATGGCTACACCTTC
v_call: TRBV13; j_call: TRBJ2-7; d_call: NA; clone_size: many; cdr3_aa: CASSPGRTYEQYF; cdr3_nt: TGTGCCAGCAGCCCTGGACGGACCTACGAGCAGTACTTC
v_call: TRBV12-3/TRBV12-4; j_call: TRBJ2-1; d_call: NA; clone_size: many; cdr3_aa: CASRYRHLSYNEQFF; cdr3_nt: TGTGCCAGCAGGTACAGGCACCTCTCCTACAATGAGCAGTTCTTC